This T cell receptor beta chain was sequenced in a study of T cells in Graves' hyperthyroidism and ophthalmopathy. The TCR beta CDR3 regions underwent amplification using RNA transcripts as the source. The TCR CDR3 was amplified in a first-round RT-PCR using the HTBI primer set. TCRdb passed the multiplex PCR reads through MiXCR, listing each CDR3 protein once. The table lists 480,000 or so distinct CDR3 sequences, under 15% of them singletons. The CDR3 covers 13 residues. Germline loops: CDR1 GTSNPN, CDR2 SVGIG (reference sequence). V lost 1 base and J lost 7; bases outside the gene matches: 1. This clonotype was seen repeatedly, ten times or more. A roughly 9.3 ml volume of fresh peripheral blood provided the PBMCs.

The chain uses TRBV30 and TRBJ2-2; TRBD2 aligns across 9 bases. This receptor was obtained from a young woman with Graves' hyperthyroidism. Sequenced: blood. This chain's CDR3 is CAWSGTSVGELFF. CDR3 DNA sequence: TGTGCCTGGAGTGGGACTAGCGTCGGGGAGCTGTTTTTT.